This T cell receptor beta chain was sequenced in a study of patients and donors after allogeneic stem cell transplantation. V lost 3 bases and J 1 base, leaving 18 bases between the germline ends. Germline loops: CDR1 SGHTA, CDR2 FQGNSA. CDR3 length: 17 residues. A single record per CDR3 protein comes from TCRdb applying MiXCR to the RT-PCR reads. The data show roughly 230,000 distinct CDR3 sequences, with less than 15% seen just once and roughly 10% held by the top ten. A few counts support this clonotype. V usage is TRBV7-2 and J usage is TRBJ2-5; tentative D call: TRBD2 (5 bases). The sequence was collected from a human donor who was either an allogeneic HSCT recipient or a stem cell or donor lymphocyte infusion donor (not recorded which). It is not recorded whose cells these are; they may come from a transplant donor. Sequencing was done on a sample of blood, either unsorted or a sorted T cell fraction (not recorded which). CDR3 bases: TGTGCCAGCAGCTTCTCGACATGGGTTAGCGTCCAAGAGACCCAGTACTTC. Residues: CASSFSTWVSVQETQYF.